Listed below are T cell receptor beta chains from one sample, sequenced in a study of Ad26.COV2.S vaccination and SARS-CoV-2 variants. Here immunoSEQ multiplex PCR was the method, and the copy in TCRdb shows in-frame clones only, minus some. The data contain about 440,000 clones, less than 95% of them seen just once; the ten biggest clones take up around 4.2%. Sequencing used peripheral blood, obtained in a trial of Ad26.COV2.S vaccine versus placebo. The receptor source for this set is a person between 18 and 65 years old who received the Ad26.COV2.S COVID-19 vaccine or a placebo. CDR3s include the opening cysteine and the closing phenylalanine or tryptophan. The order of the fields is V gene, J gene, CDR3 protein.

TRBV15,TRBJ2-3,CATSDVGVGTDTQYF
TRBV7-2,TRBJ2-1,CASTEQPRWGNEQFF
TRBV15,TRBJ1-2,CATSRDGANYGYTF
TRBV28,TRBJ1-6,CASLTGTANSPLHF
TRBV13,TRBJ2-2,CASSQSTGELFF
TRBV18,TRBJ2-5,CASSPRLAQFFGETQYF
TRBV5-1,TRBJ2-4,CASRSGLASNIQYF
TRBV5-1,TRBJ2-1,CASSLITTGLNEQFF
TRBV13,TRBJ2-3,CASSNPSESTDTQYF
TRBV10-3,TRBJ2-7,CAIRRTSGSYEQYF
TRBV7-2,TRBJ1-4,CASSSGSTGRGEKLFF
TRBV20-1,TRBJ1-5,CSASPRESNQPQHF
TRBV3-1/TRBV3-2,TRBJ2-3,CASSQGRGSRTDTQYF
TRBV7-9,TRBJ2-3,CASSLVAGKTDTQYF
TRBV4-3,TRBJ2-5,CASSQGLAEVLQETQYF
TRBV5-4,TRBJ2-4,CASSLGKGGYIQYF
TRBV27,TRBJ1-5,CASSFSDNQPQHF
TRBV3-1/TRBV3-2,TRBJ2-7,CASSHAFGRGEQYF
TRBV27,TRBJ1-2,CASRSSLNYGYTF
TRBV15,TRBJ2-5,CATSRGSRDSETQYF
TRBV7-8,TRBJ2-5,CASSPGETQYF
TRBV7-9,TRBJ2-1,CASSSSQFF
TRBV7-9,TRBJ2-2,CASSLAGFDTGELFF
TRBV19,TRBJ2-3,CASSMAGAMGTDTQYF
TRBV4-1,TRBJ2-1,CASSQAGLAEADNEQFF
TRBV5-5,TRBJ1-5,CASSLDTRMYQPQHF
TRBV2,TRBJ2-6,CASKKTGANVLTF
TRBV19,TRBJ1-1,CASSISGQGPEAFF
TRBV4-1,TRBJ2-7,CASSQESRKAYEQYF
TRBV28,TRBJ1-5,CASNLPTGTGSQPQHF
TRBV7-3,TRBJ2-1,CASSLLAGSYNEQFF
TRBV7-2,TRBJ1-2,CASSLLGREYGYTF
TRBV24-1,TRBJ2-2,CATSDLEDGTGELFF
TRBV7-8,TRBJ2-5,CASSSPIETGKETQYF
TRBV7-9,TRBJ1-5,CASSLGSYSNQPQHF
TRBV7-9,TRBJ1-5,CASSAPGQRDQPQHF
TRBV5-5,TRBJ1-5,CASSLAGGLPGPNQPQHF
TRBV7-9,TRBJ1-1,CASSLGSNEAFF
TRBV7-9,TRBJ1-6,CASKPGTTYNSPLHF
TRBV25-1,TRBJ1-2,CASRRGALGYTF
TRBV6-5,TRBJ2-6,CASRQGSGANVLTF
TRBV5-1,TRBJ2-7,CASSLGDGGVYEQYF
TRBV14,TRBJ2-2,CASSQVSGLVYTGELFF